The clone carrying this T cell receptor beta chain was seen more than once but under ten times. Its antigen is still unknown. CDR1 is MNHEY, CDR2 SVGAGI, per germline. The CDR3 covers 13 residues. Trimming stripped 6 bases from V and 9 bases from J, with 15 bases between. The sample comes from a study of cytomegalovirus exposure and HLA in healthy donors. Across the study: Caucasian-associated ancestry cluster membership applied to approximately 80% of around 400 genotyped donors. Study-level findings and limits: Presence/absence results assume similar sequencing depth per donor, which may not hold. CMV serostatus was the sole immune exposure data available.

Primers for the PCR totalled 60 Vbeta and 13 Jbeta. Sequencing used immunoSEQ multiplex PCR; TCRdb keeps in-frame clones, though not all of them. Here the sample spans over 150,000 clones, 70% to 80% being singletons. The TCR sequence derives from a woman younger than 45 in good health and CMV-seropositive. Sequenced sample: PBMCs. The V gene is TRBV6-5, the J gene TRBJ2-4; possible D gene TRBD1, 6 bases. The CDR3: CASSLGQKGIQYF. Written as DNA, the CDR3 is TGTGCCAGCAGCTTAGGACAGAAGGGCATTCAGTACTTC.